This record concerns one T cell receptor (beta chain) sequence. The CDR3 loop spans 13 amino acids. J was trimmed by 6 bases and V by 8 bases; bases with no gene match: 5. The germline V gene has CDR1 WNHNN and CDR2 SYGVQD (reference sequence). Assay used: immunoSEQ multiplex PCR; TCRdb lists only in-frame clones, some missing. Of about 180,000 clones detected, around 94% appear once; the ten largest clones hold approximately 1.4%. This entry belongs to a study of control samples from healthy donors and cancer patients. The clonotype comes from a man aged 25 to 45 in good health. The chain employs TRBV10-1 and TRBJ2-2; 8 bases map to TRBD1. Specimen: blood. CDR3: CASGNRGSGELFF. The CDR3 DNA follows: TGCGCCAGCGGGAACAGGGGGTCCGGGGAGCTGTTTTTT.